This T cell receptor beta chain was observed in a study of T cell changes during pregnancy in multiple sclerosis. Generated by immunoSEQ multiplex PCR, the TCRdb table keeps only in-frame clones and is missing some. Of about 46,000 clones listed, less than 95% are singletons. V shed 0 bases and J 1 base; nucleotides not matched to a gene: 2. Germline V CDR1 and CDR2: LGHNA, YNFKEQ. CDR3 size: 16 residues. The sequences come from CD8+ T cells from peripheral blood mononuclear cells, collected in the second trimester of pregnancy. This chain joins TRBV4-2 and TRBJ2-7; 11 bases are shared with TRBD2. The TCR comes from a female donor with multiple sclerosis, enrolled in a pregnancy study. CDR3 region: CASSQETSGESYEQYF. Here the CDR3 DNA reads TGTGCCAGCAGCCAAGAGACTAGCGGGGAGTCCTACGAGCAGTACTTC.